This T cell receptor beta chain was recovered during a study of a mutant IDH1 vaccine in newly diagnosed glioma. Whole-study context: Following radiotherapy alone, or alongside temozolomide cycles, vaccination was started after an interval of 4-6 weeks. It was radiotherapy, temozolomide, or both that patients received previously, with most receiving both.

In regard to this clone: Its target is unknown.

TCRdb keeps only in-frame clones here, not all; method: immunoSEQ multiplex PCR. In the table there are some 60,000 clones, about 87% of which are singletons. Regarding the study as a whole: Variations in leading peripheral T cell clonotypes appeared to have no connection with pseudoprogression.

As for time point: week 5, during vaccination. Vaccination used 300 ug of mutant IDH1 20-mer peptide per dose, with topical imiquimod. Here the sequenced sample was PBMCs, taken from a glioma patient whose treatment included an IDH1 peptide vaccine. This sequence was found in a woman aged 40 to 50 with glioma.

The CDR3 sequence: CASSPETQYF. Here the CDR3 DNA reads TGTGCCAGCAGCCCTGAGACCCAGTACTTC. The chain joins TRBV2 to TRBJ2-5; the D is unclear. Germline lookup yields CDR1 SNHLY and CDR2 FYNNEI. The ends were cut back, 6 bases at V and 5 bases at J, with 4 bases in the middle. This CDR3 is 10 amino acids long.